Listed below are T cell receptor beta chains from one sample, sequenced in a study of shared clonotypes between healthy human individuals. Sequenced by immunoSEQ multiplex PCR; TCRdb stores in-frame clones only, minus some. This sample has 550,000 to 700,000 clones, with about three quarters found just once. Sequencing input: memory CD4+ T cells sorted from blood. These TCRs come from a woman aged 25 to 39 in good health. Each CDR3 is given with its conserved first and last residue. Size is stated for part of the rows, as once, few or many counts, or as a class when the clone is expanded.

TRBJ2-2	16	.	TRBV7-9	CASSLGLAGGVGELFF
TRBJ2-5	15	.	TRBV7-9	CASRISGSSQETQYF
TRBJ2-7	13	.	TRBV11-2	CASSLVGGREQYF
TRBJ2-5	13	.	TRBV30	CAWSASGRETQYF
TRBJ1-1	13	.	TRBV5-1	CASSLGVNTEAFF
TRBJ2-1	15	.	TRBV5-1	CASSYQGGSYNEQFF
TRBJ2-5	15	.	TRBV30	CAWGTSGRAVETQYF
TRBJ1-3	14	many	TRBV6-1	CASRSTDLGNTIYF
TRBJ1-5	13	.	TRBV2	CASGKLMNQPQHF
TRBJ2-3	16	.	TRBV12-5	CASGDGLAGEADTQYF
TRBJ2-7	14	few	TRBV7-9	CASSLEPDTYEQYF
TRBJ2-5	13	.	TRBV11-3	CASSFWGQETQYF
TRBJ2-7	10	many	TRBV20-1	CSGTTYEQYF
TRBJ2-3	16	.	TRBV18	CASSRGLAGVSDTQYF
TRBJ2-2	12	.	TRBV29-1	CSWTVGTGELFF
TRBJ2-3	15	.	TRBV19	CASSPQVGDTDTQYF
TRBJ2-3	14	.	TRBV29-1	CSVASGPYTDTQYF
TRBJ1-3	11	.	TRBV30	CARGVGNTIYF
TRBJ1-1	14	once	TRBV11-2	CASSRGGSNTEAFF